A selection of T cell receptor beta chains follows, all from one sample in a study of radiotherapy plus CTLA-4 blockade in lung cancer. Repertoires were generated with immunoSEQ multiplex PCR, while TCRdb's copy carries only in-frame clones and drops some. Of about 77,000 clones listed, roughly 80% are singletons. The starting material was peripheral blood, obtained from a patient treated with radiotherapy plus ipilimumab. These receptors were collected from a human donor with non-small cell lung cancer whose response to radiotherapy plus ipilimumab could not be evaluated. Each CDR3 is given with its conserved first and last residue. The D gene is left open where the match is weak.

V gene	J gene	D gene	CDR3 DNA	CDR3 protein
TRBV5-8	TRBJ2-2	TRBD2	TGTGCCAGCAGCTTGACTAGCGGGAGCCGCGGTGTGAACACCGGGGAGCTGTTTTTT	CASSLTSGSRGVNTGELFF
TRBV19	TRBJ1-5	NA	TGTGCCAGTAGTAAAGCATACAGACCGGTTCAGCCCCAGCATTTT	CASSKAYRPVQPQHF
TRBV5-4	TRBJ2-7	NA	TGTGCCAGCAGCTTGGTACCGAGCTCCTACGAGCAGTACTTC	CASSLVPSSYEQYF
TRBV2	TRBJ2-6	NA	TGTGCCAGCAGTAATGGACTAACTGGGGCCAACGTCCTGACTTTC	CASSNGLTGANVLTF
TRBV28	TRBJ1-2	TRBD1	TGTGCCAGCAGCACACAGGGGGCAGTCTATGGCTACACCTTC	CASSTQGAVYGYTF
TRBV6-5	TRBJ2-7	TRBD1	TGTGCCACCGCGGACAGGGGATACGAGCAGTACTTC	CATADRGYEQYF
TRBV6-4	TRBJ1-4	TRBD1	TGTGCCAGCAGTGACTTGGACAGGGACGAAAAACTGTTTTTT	CASSDLDRDEKLFF
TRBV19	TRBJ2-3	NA	TGTGCCAGTAGCGCTAGCAGAGCCTCTAGCACAGATACGCAGTATTTT	CASSASRASSTDTQYF
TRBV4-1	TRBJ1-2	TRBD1	TGTGCCAGCAGCCAGGGACAGGGGGCGGGTGGCTACACCTTC	CASSQGQGAGGYTF
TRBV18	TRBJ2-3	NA	TGTGCCAGCTCACCGCCGACGGGGAGGCCAGATACGCAGTATTTT	CASSPPTGRPDTQYF
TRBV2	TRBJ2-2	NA	TGTGCCAGCGTTGGGGACTCTAACACCGGGGAGCTGTTTTTT	CASVGDSNTGELFF